This T cell receptor (beta chain) was identified during a study of OX40 agonist ivuxolimab in advanced cancers. Study-level findings and limits: Relative to CD4+, CD8+ T cells held more expanded clones on average.

V was cut by 5 bases and J by 7 bases, with 18 bases left in between. The CDR3 extends over 15 amino acids. Germline CDR1 and CDR2: SGHVS and FNYEAQ. This table comes from immunoSEQ multiplex PCR, and its TCRdb copy is limited to in-frame clones, with some not included. Of approximately 62,000 clones in the sample, about nine tenths were seen once. Worth noting for this clone: Its specificity is unknown.

J is TRBJ2-1 and V is TRBV7-6; possible D gene TRBD2, 5 bases. Here the sequenced sample was CD4+ or CD8+ T cells sorted from blood, taken in a trial of the OX40 agonist ivuxolimab. This sequence was found in an adult with an advanced solid tumor such as melanoma, head and neck, liver or kidney cancer. The CDR3 nucleotides read TGTGCCAGCAGCCGAAGGCTCGGACTGAAGAATGAGCAGTTCTTC. This translates into CASSRRLGLKNEQFF.